This T cell receptor beta chain was sequenced for a study of cytomegalovirus exposure and HLA in healthy donors (dated by TCRdb to about 2017). Regarding the complete study: In an earlier analysis of roughly 500 of the donors, less than 350 Gb of sequence data and 117 million unique TCR beta sequences from 150 million to 200 million T cells were reported. An early release that covered about 600 HLA-typed donors contained around 300 gigabases of sequencing data and 70 million to 100 million unique TCR sequences. Of the roughly 430 genotyped donors, over 65% fell in the genetic ancestry cluster associated with self-reported Caucasian donors. The study was designed to test whether signatures of past pathogen exposure could be identified by cataloging public T cell receptors. The T cell repertoires of under 700 subjects were profiled by immunosequencing and related to cytomegalovirus serostatus. In addition to the first cohort of 666 subjects, a separate validation cohort of over 90 different subjects was used. To predict cytomegalovirus infection status, the study combined high-throughput TCR immunosequencing, statistical association of individual TCRs with disease status, and machine learning. A later analysis re-analyzed previously published TCR beta repertoires from 550 to 700 donors and added high-resolution HLA genotyping to study TCR occurrence patterns. In the later analysis, no new phenotypic data were used to find candidate immune exposures; instead, reliance was placed on TCR beta sequences and their occurrence across donors. To decide whether each TCR beta V gene segment behaved as functional or pseudogenic, an earlier analysis of fewer than 750 of the donors relied on high-throughput TCR beta sequencing. Donor age, sex, ethnicity and CMV serostatus were compiled alongside the repertoire data. A later genetic analysis used genome-wide SNP genotypes for about 65% of the roughly 700 donors, treating that subset as a discovery cohort. Every repertoire in the discovery cohort had been generated on one and the same sequencing platform. HLA typing included class I and class II loci at four-digit resolution. Typing coverage differed by locus: A, B, C, DRB1 and DQB1 were typed in roughly 629-630 donors, DQA1 in roughly 510, DPA1 in 600 to 610, and DPB1 in around 440. Because of strong linkage in the cohort, five DR-DQ haplotypes were treated as single units for association and clustering. Across approximately 400 genotyped donors of the cohort, an average of about 240,000 unique TCR beta nucleotide sequences per donor were sequenced, and 15% to 20% of those sequences were non-productive.

The library was made by the immunoSEQ multiplex PCR assay. A mixture of 60 forward primers for TCR Vbeta segments and 13 reverse primers for TCR Jbeta segments was used in the multiplex PCR. The CDR3 region of rearranged TCR beta genes was amplified from genomic DNA by a multiplex PCR assay. Amplified TCR beta libraries were sequenced as 87-base-pair reads on the Illumina HiSeq System. On the study's bioinformatics: Across the roughly 670 repertoires, a later analysis counted some 80 million unique TCR beta chains, around 11 million of which were shared by at least two donors. To remove PCR and sequencing errors, raw reads were error-corrected and collapsed into unique sequences using a nearest-neighbor algorithm that merged closely related sequences. To assign V, D and J gene segments, CDR3 sequences were aligned to IMGT reference sequences. For a sequence to be retained, at least a six-nucleotide match to both a V gene segment and a J gene segment was required. A rearrangement counted as productive if the CDR3 had no stop codons and remained in frame with V and J, and every other rearrangement counted as non-productive. CDR3 was defined by IMGT convention, running from the second conserved V-encoded cysteine to the conserved J-encoded phenylalanine. The earlier analysis of 500 to 750 of the donors excluded any sequence lacking an unambiguous match to a single V gene segment. An earlier analysis of about 590 of the donors classified V segments as functional when productive rearrangements were above 56.7% and as segregating when the standard deviation between donors was above 5%. A statistical classification framework was developed to diagnose cytomegalovirus status using the catalog of TCR beta chain sequences. In a later analysis, V and J genes were assigned by comparing TCR nucleotide sequences against IMGT/GENE-DB human TR gene sequences. The TCRdist pipeline was used in a later analysis to assign CDR3 sequences and most-parsimonious VDJ recombination scenarios. In a later analysis, each TCR beta chain was defined by its CDR3 amino acid sequence together with its V-gene family, and reads lacking a unique V-gene family were excluded. As a way to deal with suspected cross-contamination and a sequencing artifact, a later analysis dropped hundreds of nucleotide sequences that were highly shared and had low generation probability. For each public chain, a later analysis derived a clonal expansion index from normalized ranks of inferred template counts within each repertoire. In a later analysis, generation probabilities were computed using a VDJ recombination model fitted to out-of-frame rearrangements, and the results were checked against IGoR. In a later analysis, TCR-TCR, TCR-HLA and TCR-CMV co-occurrence was scored with hypergeometric tests, and a repertoire-size bias correction was applied to TCR pairs. False discovery rates were estimated in a later analysis by permuting HLA or CMV assignments 20 times. A later analysis grouped co-occurring TCRs with DBSCAN, adding TCRdist sequence similarity when clustering within HLA-allele-positive subsets. For co-occurrence clustering, repertoires with fewer than 30,000 or more than 120,000 public chains were excluded, along with 4 to 6 repertoires with anomalous nucleotide sharing. TCRdb re-hosts the immuneACCESS table, in-frame sequences only. Its copies lack some clones; in the studies checked, an unresolved V gene accounts for under half of them, and the cause for the rest is not known. V and J calls and clone size are copied from that table; D and trimming were computed from the DNA. This sample comprises tens of thousands of clones, over 60% of them detected only once. Jointly, the top ten make up less than 3.5% of the sample.

Study-wide conclusions, independent of this receptor: In a later analysis, most CMV-associated TCR beta chains were found to appear HLA-restricted, with HLA associations seemingly driven largely by CMV exposure. Correlated functional status among segregating V segments might reflect linkage disequilibrium, but an unknown experimental factor could not be ruled out. Because some donors lacked HLA typing at each locus, the association tests relied only on the typed subset. Because counts were too low, roughly 18 rarely observed V segments, including chromosome 9 orphons, were left out of the earlier analysis of about 620 of the donors. In vitro tests confirmed that a few of the cytomegalovirus-associated TCR beta chains recognize cytomegalovirus antigens. Broadly in line with IMGT annotations, most TCR beta V segments showed up in productive rearrangements about 87% or about 30% of the time in an earlier analysis of roughly 590 of the donors. According to a later analysis, TCR association rates differed among HLA loci, with DRB1 alleles showing the most associated TCRs and HLA-C alleles showing the fewest. While some public TCRs were present in many individuals, most TCR sequences turned up only very rarely across donors. Assigning TCR associations to individual alleles was difficult when HLA alleles, especially DR and DQ, strongly co-occurred. Specific HLA alleles were associated with 16,951 TCR beta sequences at a false discovery rate of 0.05 in a later analysis. In a later genetic analysis, fewer N-insertions in productive TCRs were reported among donors in an Asian-associated ancestry cluster than the 666-donor mean. In a later genetic analysis, a missense DCLRE1C variant was associated with V-gene and J-gene trimming of TCR beta chains, and the association was replicated in an independent cohort. A further reported finding was that TCR beta sequences accurately predicted the HLA-A and HLA-B alleles for most subjects in the first cohort. Sequencing depth was assumed to be roughly uniform across donors in the presence/absence analyses, though that assumption may not hold. The authors suggested that the approach could potentially be extended to other disease states and immunological phenotypes. In this cohort, only TCR beta chains were sequenced, and detectable features were limited by the absence of alpha or paired-chain data. In a later analysis, several top co-occurrence clusters were reported to appear linked to parvovirus B19, influenza, CMV and Epstein-Barr virus. The only immune exposure information available for the cohort was CMV serostatus. A group of highly shared sequence variants was considered likely to be a technical artifact of the sequencing pipeline. Compared with equally common non-associated chains, HLA-associated TCR beta chains in a later analysis were more clonally expanded and had lower generation probabilities. In the study, 150 to 200 TCR beta chains were listed as associated with cytomegalovirus. In both the original and validation cohorts, the classifier was reported to diagnose cytomegalovirus status with high specificity and sensitivity.

Notes on this clone: Its antigen remains undetermined. Base quality data are lacking; no much larger clone is found one base away.

The cohort consisted of approximately 690 healthy bone marrow donors. All cohort members were sampled while nominally healthy, although unrecorded immune exposures were likely present. The donor was CMV seronegative and belonged to the group of 352 seronegative cohort members. Each donor provided a peripheral blood sample, and peripheral blood mononuclear cells were used for TCR beta sequencing. Genomic DNA extraction from the blood cell samples was performed with the Qiagen DNeasy Blood Extraction Kit. Sequencing input: PBMCs. This clonotype originated in a woman in her 30s in good health and CMV-seronegative.

Here the CDR3 is given as CASSSTSGTHYEQYF. In nucleotide form, the sequence is TGTGCCAGCAGCTCTACTAGCGGGACACACTACGAGCAGTACTTC. Recombination connected TRBV7-9 to TRBJ2-7; 10 central nucleotides agree with TRBD2. From V the trimming removes 4 bases and from J it removes 3 bases, while the gene matches leave 6 bases of the junction unaccounted for. From the cysteine through the phenylalanine, the CDR3 covers 15 amino acids. Only the CDR3 DNA is retained, 45 bases long and in frame from the first base. Sequences SEHNR (CDR1) and FQNEAQ (CDR2) are obtained from the germline V gene (reference sequence).